This T cell receptor beta chain originates from a study of blood T cell repertoires in COVID-19. For the study at large: Some COVID-19 samples were acute and others convalescent; all came from the United States, Italy and Spain. From T cells, B-cell-depleted T cells, or PBMCs came the material, which was cDNA or gDNA.

Original analysis: Amplified reference gene primers provided the basis for estimating nucleated cell counts. Libraries were prepared by immunoSEQ multiplex PCR; TCRdb keeps only in-frame clonotypes and omits some of them. That table furnishes V, J and clone size, whereas the DNA furnished D and trimming. The sample has 100,000 to 150,000 clones, roughly 83% seen once. Germline CDR1 reads MGHRA; CDR2 reads YSYEKL. V was clipped by 8 bases and J by 0 bases, with 17 bases between them. The CDR3 has 15 residues. V is TRBV4-1 and J is TRBJ2-7; D might be TRBD1 (6 bases). The sample taken for sequencing was peripheral blood. This receptor was identified in a human donor in a cohort sampled during active COVID-19. The DNA of the CDR3 is TGCGCCAGCTGCACAGGGAACCCTAGCTCCTACGAGCAGTACTTC. Its translation: CASCTGNPSSYEQYF.